A single sample gave rise to the 9 T cell receptor beta chains below, sequenced in a study of shared clonotypes between healthy human individuals. Here immunoSEQ multiplex PCR was the method, and the copy in TCRdb shows in-frame clones only, minus some. The repertoire includes roughly 1.5 million clones, 95% to 99% of them detected once, and less than 0.55% sits in the top ten. Sample: naive CD4+ T cells sorted from blood. The sample's subset: CD45RA+ positively selected. All receptors derive from a young man in good health.

Regarding this clone: The same CDR3 is also encoded by other DNA sequences in this sample. The chain recombines TRBV29-1 with TRBJ2-1, with 8 bases identical to TRBD2. Unmatched junction bases numbered 5, after V lost 0 bases and J lost 1 base. The CDR3 has 16 amino acids. CDR1 SQVTM and CDR2 ANQGSEA come from the germline V gene. Here the CDR3 DNA reads TGCAGCGTTGAAGACTTAGCGGGATCATCCTACAATGAGCAGTTCTTC. Its translation is CSVEDLAGSSYNEQFF.

The rearrangement joins TRBV29-1 to TRBJ2-7; 15 bases fit TRBD2. This CDR3 has 14 amino acids. The V gene's germline CDR1 is SQVTM and CDR2 ANQGSEA. The V and J ends lost 6 bases and 13 bases, in that order; junction bases with no gene match: 13. The CDR3, as DNA: TGCAGCGTCGATAGAGGACTAGCGGGAGGGCCGCTCTACTTC. It translates to CSVDRGLAGGPLYF.

This rearrangement joins TRBV5-6 to TRBJ2-4; D is ambiguous. V was clipped by 1 base and J by 0 bases, with 11 bases between them. The CDR3 is made up of 16 amino acids. Per germline, CDR1 SGHDT and CDR2 YYEEEE. CDR3 DNA sequence: TGTGCCAGCAGCTTGACAGTTAACCTAGCCAAAAACATTCAGTACTTC. Residues: CASSLTVNLAKNIQYF.

J is TRBJ2-7 and V is TRBV5-1; 9 nucleotides align to TRBD1. The CDR3 is made up of 18 amino acids. With V trimmed by 0 bases and J by 2 bases, 12 bases remained unmatched. Germline V gene data show CDR1 as SGHRS and CDR2 as YFSETQ. The CDR3 is CASSLGPGDRARAYEQYF. In nucleotides, the CDR3 is TGCGCCAGCAGCTTGGGTCCCGGGGACAGGGCCAGGGCCTACGAGCAGTACTTC.

The chain carries TRBV7-2 and TRBJ2-7; D may be TRBD2 (6 bases). CDR1 and CDR2 from the germline V gene are SGHTA and FQGNSA. Trimming stripped 5 bases from V and 0 bases from J, with 11 bases between. The CDR3 runs 14 residues. CDR3 in amino acids: CASSPGLSSYEQYF. The CDR3 bases are TGTGCCAGCAGCCCGGGACTGAGCTCCTACGAGCAGTACTTC.

Concerning this clone itself: Other DNA sequences in this sample translate to the same CDR3. This chain joins TRBV28 and TRBJ2-1; unclear D gene. The CDR3 is 11 residues long. The germline gives CDR1 MDHEN, CDR2 SYDVKM. V was pared by 8 bases and J by 4 bases, with 6 bases between. The CDR3 DNA reads TGTGCCAGCGGGCTTTACAATGAGCAGTTCTTC. It codes for CASGLYNEQFF.

The rearrangement joins TRBV25-1 to TRBJ2-2, with TRBD2 as a possible D gene (7 bases). The CDR3 spans 14 residues. V lost 4 bases and J lost 5, with 11 bases in between. Germline values: CDR1 MGHDK, CDR2 SYGVNS. CDR3 amino acids: CASSVQGGTGELFF. The CDR3 nucleotides are TGTGCCAGCAGTGTACAGGGAGGGACCGGGGAGCTGTTTTTT.

V gene TRBV5-5 combines with J gene TRBJ1-2, with a possible D match to TRBD1 (5 bases). Germline V gene data show CDR1 as SGHKS and CDR2 as YYEKEE (reference sequence). This CDR3 is built from 13 residues. The ends were cut back, 6 bases at V and 5 bases at J, with 14 bases in the middle. The CDR3 here is CASTIGGAYGYTF. CDR3 bases: TGTGCCAGCACAATTGGAGGGGCATATGGCTACACCTTC.

A word on this clone: Other nucleotide sequences in the sample specify the same CDR3. The gene calls are TRBV6-4 and TRBJ2-3; tentative D call: TRBD1 (5 bases). The CDR3 sequence is 13 residues long. Germline lookup yields CDR1 MRHNA and CDR2 SNTAGT. The germline V and J ends were trimmed by 6 bases and 3 bases, with 10 bases remaining between them. For the CDR3, the DNA is TGTGCCAGCAGCGAAACAGGTACAGATACGCAGTATTTT. It yields the protein CASSETGTDTQYF.